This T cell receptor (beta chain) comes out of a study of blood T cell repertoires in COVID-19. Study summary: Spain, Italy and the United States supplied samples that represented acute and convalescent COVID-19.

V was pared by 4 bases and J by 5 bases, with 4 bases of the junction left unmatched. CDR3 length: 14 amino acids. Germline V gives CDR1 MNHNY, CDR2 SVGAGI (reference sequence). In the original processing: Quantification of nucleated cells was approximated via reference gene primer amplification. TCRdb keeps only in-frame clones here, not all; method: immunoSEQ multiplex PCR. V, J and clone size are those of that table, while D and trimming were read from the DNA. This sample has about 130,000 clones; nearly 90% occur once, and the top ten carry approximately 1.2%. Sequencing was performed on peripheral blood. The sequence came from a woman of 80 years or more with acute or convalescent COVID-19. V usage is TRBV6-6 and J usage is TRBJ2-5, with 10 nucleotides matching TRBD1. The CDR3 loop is CASSSTGGGETQYF. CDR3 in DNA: TGTGCCAGCAGTTCGACAGGGGGCGGCGAGACCCAGTACTTC.